The T cell receptor (beta chain) under discussion was sequenced for a study of chemoradiotherapy in HPV16-positive cancers (dated 2022 in TCRdb). With respect to the entire study: Candidate HPV-specific T-cell clones and common TCR motifs were defined by functional T-cell assays performed on cells from two HPV16-positive patients. Whether T-cell immunity against the HPV oncoproteins E6 and E7 changes during chemoradiotherapy and whether survival is affected by this immunity were examined in the study. The candidate HPV-specific TCRs and motifs were then tracked in TCR repertoires from over 85 patients with HPV-related cancers. Summary of the overall study and its limitations: Expansion of candidate HPV-specific clones and E7-related TCR motifs was observed in the tumor microenvironment during treatment, whereas no such expansion was observed for non-HPV-specific T cells. The functional definition of HPV-specific T cells came from only a couple of HPV16-positive patients, and the survival association was reported for HPV16-positive patients. Among HPV16-positive patients, expansion of HPV-responsive T cells during chemoradiotherapy was associated with better recurrence-free survival.

The CDR1 and CDR2 encoded by the germline V gene are KGHSH and LQKENI. The CDR3 runs 13 residues from the cysteine to the phenylalanine. Only CDR3 DNA remains: 39 bases, in frame from the first base. Receptor amplification or capture employed the immunoSEQ multiplex PCR assay. Imported from immuneACCESS, the table was reduced by TCRdb to in-frame sequences with V and J called. These copies leave out some clones; in studies compared against another copy, an unresolved V gene accounts for under half, and the cause of the remainder is not known. The sample table lists around 2,000 clones, around nine tenths of them with a count of one. Together, the top ten hold about 5% of the sample. Repertoires were sampled multiple times during chemoradiotherapy, which allowed clonal expansion in the tumor microenvironment to be followed. On this clone itself: There is no known antigen for this receptor. An end of the junction does not agree with germline; a read error may underlie this.

This clonotype originated in a human donor with HPV-associated anogenital cancer. This specimen was tumor tissue, taken from a patient who underwent chemoradiotherapy. The V and J segments used are TRBV18 and TRBJ1-1; the D gene is perhaps TRBD1, on 5 matching bases. In nucleotide form, the sequence is TGTGCCAGCTCGCCACCGGGGCGGTCTCAAGCTTTCTTT. It specifies CASSPPGRSQAFF. With the portions outside the CDR3 filled from the reference TRBV18 and TRBJ1-1 genes, the complete variable region becomes NAGVMQNPRHLVRRRGQEARLRCSPMKGHSHVYWYRQLPEEGLKFMVYLQKENIIDESGMPKERFSAEFPKEGPSILRIQQVVRGDSAAYFCASSPPGRSQAFFGQGTRLTVV.